These 26 T cell receptor beta chains were sequenced from one sample in a study of OX40 agonist ivuxolimab in advanced cancers. The repertoire was sequenced with immunoSEQ multiplex PCR; TCRdb's copy has only in-frame clones and lacks some. The table includes roughly 87,000 clones, roughly 93% detected once. The sample consisted of CD4+ or CD8+ T cells sorted from blood, taken in a trial of the OX40 agonist ivuxolimab. The receptors here all came from an adult with an advanced solid tumor such as melanoma, head and neck, liver or kidney cancer.

Here the CDR3 reads CASSPSAGGPYNEQFF. The CDR3 DNA reads as TGTGCCAGCTCACCAAGTGCGGGGGGTCCCTACAATGAGCAGTTCTTC. This sequence joins TRBV18 and TRBJ2-1; 8 nucleotides agree with TRBD2. This CDR3 region has 16 residues. From germline, CDR1 is KGHSH and CDR2 LQKENI. After removal of 2 bases from V and 2 bases from J, the junction contained 5 bases not matched to a gene.

The J gene is TRBJ2-1, the V gene TRBV5-1; 8 bases map to TRBD2. The CDR3 totals 16 residues. The trim removed 6 bases at V and 2 bases at J, leaving 10 bases unmatched. CDR1 is SGHRS, CDR2 YFSETQ, per germline. DNA of the CDR3: TGCGCCAGCACTCAGATTAGCGGGGATACCTACAATGAGCAGTTCTTC. It encodes CASTQISGDTYNEQFF.

This chain uses TRBV7-9 with TRBJ1-5; D is unresolved. The germline V gene encodes CDR1 SEHNR and CDR2 FQNEAQ (reference sequence). The CDR3 contains 14 residues. Trimming took 1 base from V and 0 from J, leaving 4 bases between them. Written as DNA, the CDR3 is TGTGCCAGCAGCTTAGGGGTTAGCAATCAGCCCCAGCATTTT. It yields the protein CASSLGVSNQPQHF. The full variable domain, its missing parts supplied by reference TRBV7-9 and TRBJ1-5, is DTGVSQNPRHKITKRGQNVTFRCDPISEHNRLYWYRQTLGQGPEFLTYFQNEAQLEKSRLLSDRFSAERPKGSFSTLEIQRTEQGDSAMYLCASSLGVSNQPQHFGDGTRLSIL.

The gene calls are TRBV6-5 and TRBJ2-6, with D hard to call. V gave up 2 bases and J gave up 0 bases, with 8 bases separating them. This CDR3 has 16 residues. The germline gives CDR1 MNHEY, CDR2 SVGAGI. CDR3 amino acids: CASSYLVFSGANVLTF. CDR3 DNA: TGTGCCAGCAGTTACCTCGTCTTCTCTGGGGCCAACGTCCTGACTTTC.

In its sample, this clone was seen once. The V gene is TRBV28, the J gene TRBJ2-3; D not resolved. The length of the CDR3 is 15 residues. Germline V lookup: CDR1 MDHEN, CDR2 SYDVKM. Trimming left V 6 bases short and J 2 bases short, with 15 bases between. The CDR3 DNA is TGTGCCAGCAGGGGGTGGGTCTCATCCACAGATACGCAGTATTTT. Protein product: CASRGWVSSTDTQYF.

This clone has only one observation. J is TRBJ2-2 and V is TRBV19; TRBD2 agrees at 10 bases. V shed 4 bases and J 7 bases; nucleotides not matched to a gene: 6. The V gene's germline CDR1 is LNHDA and CDR2 SQIVND (reference sequence). CDR3 length equals 15 residues. The CDR3 bases are TGTGCCAGTAGTACTACTAGCGGGAAAATCGGGGAGCTGTTTTTT. This sequence encodes CASSTTSGKIGELFF.

The J gene is TRBJ2-1, the V gene TRBV27; TRBD2 might be the D (5 bases). This CDR3 spans 15 amino acids. Germline V CDR1 and CDR2: MNHEY, SMNVEV (reference sequence). The V and J ends lost 5 bases and 7 bases respectively, with 18 bases between them. This CDR3 reads CASSASSGSTNEQFF. The DNA for the CDR3 is TGTGCCAGCAGTGCTAGCTCGGGGTCCACAAATGAGCAGTTCTTC.

This rearrangement joins TRBV5-1 to TRBJ1-1; 9 positions match TRBD1. This CDR3 region has 17 residues. Germline V lookup: CDR1 SGHRS, CDR2 YFSETQ. The trim removed 0 bases at V and 6 bases at J, leaving 12 bases unmatched. In nucleotides, the CDR3 is TGCGCCAGCAGCTTGGGGATCCGGGACAGGGCGGGGGCTGAAGCTTTCTTT. Protein product: CASSLGIRDRAGAEAFF.

The chain recombines TRBV27 with TRBJ2-1; D is perhaps TRBD1 or TRBD2 (5 bases each). Per germline, CDR1 MNHEY and CDR2 SMNVEV (reference sequence). The CDR3 runs 17 residues. Deletions cut 5 bases from V and 0 bases from J, with 17 bases between. The CDR3 spells CASSLKFWGSSYNEQFF. The CDR3 DNA reads as TGTGCCAGCAGTCTCAAGTTTTGGGGGAGCTCCTACAATGAGCAGTTCTTC.

This rearrangement joins TRBV5-1 to TRBJ1-2, with TRBD1 as a possible D gene (6 bases). The CDR3 is made up of 15 amino acids. Germline-derived CDR1 and CDR2 are SGHRS and YFSETQ. The V end lost 6 bases, the J end lost 2 bases, and 17 bases lay between the germline ends. The CDR3, as DNA: TGCGCCAGCACCACGGGCCAGGGGATAAACTATGGCTACACCTTC. It encodes CASTTGQGINYGYTF.

The chain is built from TRBV10-3 and TRBJ2-7; 13 bases align to TRBD2. The CDR3 has 17 residues. The germline CDR1 and CDR2 sequences are ENHRY and SYGVKD. The junction had 9 bases not matched to a gene; V was cut back by 0 bases and J by 7 bases. In DNA form, the CDR3 reads TGTGCCATCAGTGAGTCGCTACTAGCGGGAGGGCCCCGGGAGCAGTACTTC. Its protein is CAISESLLAGGPREQYF.

A single count supports this clone. The chain recombines TRBV6-6 with TRBJ1-2; 8 nucleotides align to TRBD1. V lost 6 bases and J lost 6; bases outside the gene matches: 6. Germline V gene data show CDR1 as MNHNY and CDR2 as SVGAGI (reference sequence). The CDR3 sequence is 13 residues long. Here the CDR3 reads CASSFGQGDGYTF. The CDR3 region has the DNA TGTGCCAGCAGCTTCGGACAGGGAGATGGCTACACCTTC.

The V call is TRBV18, the J call TRBJ2-7, with 8 bases lining up with TRBD1. CDR1 is KGHSH, CDR2 LQKENI, per germline. The V and J ends lost 3 bases and 4 bases, in that order; junction bases with no gene match: 14. This CDR3 comprises 17 residues. The CDR3 nucleotides are TGTGCCAGCTCACCCCGGCAGAGACAGGGGAGAGTATACGAGCAGTACTTC. This encodes CASSPRQRQGRVYEQYF.

There are a few counts of this clone. The chain links TRBV27 to TRBJ1-5; the D is unclear. Germline loops: CDR1 MNHEY, CDR2 SMNVEV (reference sequence). V was clipped by 5 bases and J by 1 base, with 9 bases between them. The CDR3 is 14 amino acids. This chain's CDR3 is CASSPFGSNQPQHF. CDR3 coding DNA: TGTGCCAGCAGTCCCTTTGGGAGCAATCAGCCCCAGCATTTT.

This clone has only one observation. The chain has TRBV7-7 and TRBJ1-5; TRBD1 might be the D (5 bases). From germline, CDR1 is SSHAT and CDR2 FNYEAQ (reference sequence). Trimming stripped 4 bases from V and 9 bases from J, with 13 bases between. The CDR3 contains 13 residues. The CDR3 DNA reads as TGTGCCAGCAGCTGGGATATGAGGGGGCCCCAGCATTTT. It yields the protein CASSWDMRGPQHF.

This clone is a singleton in its sample. The genes are TRBV28 and TRBJ1-5; the D gene is possibly TRBD1 (5 bases). CDR3 size: 14 residues. V was pared by 3 bases and J by 8 bases, with 14 bases between. The germline V gene encodes CDR1 MDHEN and CDR2 SYDVKM. CDR3 region: CASSLGTGLEPQHF. CDR3 sequence (DNA): TGTGCCAGCAGTTTGGGGACGGGACTAGAGCCCCAGCATTTT.

This chain connects TRBV5-8 to TRBJ1-3; no reliable D call. The V and J ends lost 3 bases and 6 bases respectively, with 7 bases between them. This CDR3 is 12 amino acids long. Germline V lookup: CDR1 SGHTS, CDR2 YDEGEE. CDR3 amino acids: CASSWTENTIYF. For the CDR3, the DNA is TGTGCCAGCAGCTGGACGGAAAACACCATATATTTT.

The chain has TRBV18 and TRBJ2-5; possible D gene TRBD1, 6 bases. The CDR3 has 13 amino acids. Germline V lookup: CDR1 KGHSH, CDR2 LQKENI. Trimming left V 6 bases short and J 2 bases short, with 10 bases between. CDR3 coding DNA: TGTGCCAGCTCTCACGACAGGCAAGAGACCCAGTACTTC. Its translation is CASSHDRQETQYF.

V gene TRBV29-1 combines with J gene TRBJ2-5; D ambiguous. The V gene's germline CDR1 is SQVTM and CDR2 ANQGSEA. The V and J ends lost 6 bases and 2 bases respectively, with 4 bases between them. This CDR3 region has 10 residues. The CDR3 nucleotides are TGCAGCGTGGGGCAAGAGACCCAGTACTTC. It translates to CSVGQETQYF. Looking up the rest from reference TRBV29-1 and TRBJ2-5 gives the full variable domain: SAVISQKPSRDICQRGTSLTIQCQVDSQVTMMFWYRQQPGQSLTLIATANQGSEATYESGFVIDKFPISRPNLTFSTLTVSNMSPEDSSIYLCSVGQETQYFGPGTRLLVL.

Comment on this clone: The identical CDR3 is also encoded by other nucleotide sequences in the sample. This chain connects TRBV5-1 to TRBJ2-2; 7 bases agree with TRBD1. V lost 0 bases and J lost 0; bases outside the gene matches: 2. The CDR3 length is 16 residues. CDR1 is SGHRS and CDR2 is YFSETQ in the germline V gene. CDR3 DNA sequence: TGCGCCAGCAGCTTGGGGGGGACAGCGAACACCGGGGAGCTGTTTTTT. Its translation is CASSLGGTANTGELFF.

The chain is built from TRBV18 and TRBJ1-1; 8 bases are shared with TRBD1. CDR1 is KGHSH, CDR2 LQKENI, per germline. J lost 1 base, V lost 4 bases, and 5 bases had no gene match. The CDR3 has 15 amino acids. This chain's CDR3 is CASSQAGTGNTEAFF. CDR3 bases: TGTGCCAGCTCACAAGCCGGGACAGGGAACACTGAAGCTTTCTTT.

This chain joins TRBV18 and TRBJ2-1; D uncertain. Germline V CDR1 and CDR2: KGHSH, LQKENI. The V gene lost 3 bases and the J gene lost 2 bases, with 11 bases spanning the gap. The CDR3 extends over 15 amino acids. CDR3 nucleotide sequence: TGTGCCAGCTCACCCACGGCAGGCCCCTACAATGAGCAGTTCTTC. Its translation: CASSPTAGPYNEQFF.

The V and J genes are TRBV28 and TRBJ1-1, with D perhaps TRBD1 (6 bases). The CDR3 sequence is 14 residues long. Germline values: CDR1 MDHEN, CDR2 SYDVKM. The V end was cut by 7 bases, the J end by 5 bases, with 17 bases between. As DNA, the CDR3 is TGTGCCAGCACCTTTACCAGGGGTGGGACTGAAGCTTTCTTT. Amino acids: CASTFTRGGTEAFF.

The V gene is TRBV7-2, the J gene TRBJ1-2, with D unresolved. Trimming removed 4 bases at V and 6 bases at J, with 12 bases between. The CDR3 covers 13 residues. Germline V CDR1 and CDR2: SGHTA, FQGNSA. Here the CDR3 DNA reads TGTGCCAGCAGCTCTACGGGAGAGGATGGCTACACCTTC. Encoded protein: CASSSTGEDGYTF.

This rearrangement joins TRBV27 to TRBJ2-5; TRBD2 aligns across 10 bases. The germline gives CDR1 MNHEY, CDR2 SMNVEV (reference sequence). J was trimmed by 4 bases and V by 8 bases; bases with no gene match: 13. The CDR3 length is 16 residues. CDR3 DNA: TGTGCCAGCGCTCAAGGGACTAGCGCTTTTACAGAGACCCAGTACTTC. It translates to CASAQGTSAFTETQYF.

The chain recombines TRBV27 with TRBJ2-1; 8 nucleotides align to TRBD1. Per the germline V gene, CDR1 is MNHEY and CDR2 is SMNVEV (reference sequence). With V trimmed by 3 bases and J by 4 bases, 5 bases remained unmatched. The CDR3 has 15 residues. CDR3 amino acids: CASSLAGQAYNEQFF. CDR3 DNA: TGTGCCAGCAGTTTGGCGGGACAGGCATACAATGAGCAGTTCTTC.